The sequence of this TCR beta chain was determined in a study of cytomegalovirus exposure and HLA in healthy donors. Study-level information: Most genotyped donors, 81% of more than 300, had Caucasian-associated genetic ancestry. General study results and limits: The dataset shows that most TCR sequences were rare, while some public TCRs occurred in many donors.

As to this clone: Its antigen is as yet unknown.

PCR employed 60 Vbeta and 13 Jbeta primers. Assay used: immunoSEQ multiplex PCR; TCRdb lists only in-frame clones, some missing. This sample has 100,000 to 150,000 clones; approximately 75% occur once, and the top ten carry under 3.5%. Germline loops: CDR1 SQVTM, CDR2 ANQGSEA. Germline trimming cut 0 bases from V and 6 bases from J; bases unmatched to any gene: 9. The CDR3 runs 16 residues. The V call is TRBV29-1, the J call TRBJ2-1; 9 bases agree with TRBD2. The TCR originated in a woman aged 45-59 years in good health and CMV-seronegative. Specimen: PBMCs. For the CDR3, the DNA is TGCAGCGTTGAAGATCCGTGGCGGGAGGGACTCAATGAGCAGTTCTTC. It codes for CSVEDPWREGLNEQFF.